Detailed here is one T cell receptor beta chain. CDR1 and CDR2 from the germline V gene are WSHSY and SAAADI. The CDR3 runs to 14 residues. Between the trimmed V and J ends, which lost 4 bases and 5 bases, there was a span of 12 bases. A multiplex PCR was run with 60 Vbeta primers and 13 Jbeta primers. The assay was immunoSEQ multiplex PCR, and TCRdb's table has in-frame clones only and misses some. The table shows 75,000 or so clones, with around four fifths occurring only once. The source of the sample is a study of cytomegalovirus exposure and HLA in healthy donors. The V call is TRBV10-2, the J call TRBJ2-1; D perhaps matches TRBD2 (6 bases). This sequence originates from a young woman in good health and CMV-seropositive. Source material: PBMCs. The CDR3 coding sequence is TGCGCCAGCAGTGTTAGCGGACTAAACAATGAGCAGTTCTTC. Translation gives CASSVSGLNNEQFF.